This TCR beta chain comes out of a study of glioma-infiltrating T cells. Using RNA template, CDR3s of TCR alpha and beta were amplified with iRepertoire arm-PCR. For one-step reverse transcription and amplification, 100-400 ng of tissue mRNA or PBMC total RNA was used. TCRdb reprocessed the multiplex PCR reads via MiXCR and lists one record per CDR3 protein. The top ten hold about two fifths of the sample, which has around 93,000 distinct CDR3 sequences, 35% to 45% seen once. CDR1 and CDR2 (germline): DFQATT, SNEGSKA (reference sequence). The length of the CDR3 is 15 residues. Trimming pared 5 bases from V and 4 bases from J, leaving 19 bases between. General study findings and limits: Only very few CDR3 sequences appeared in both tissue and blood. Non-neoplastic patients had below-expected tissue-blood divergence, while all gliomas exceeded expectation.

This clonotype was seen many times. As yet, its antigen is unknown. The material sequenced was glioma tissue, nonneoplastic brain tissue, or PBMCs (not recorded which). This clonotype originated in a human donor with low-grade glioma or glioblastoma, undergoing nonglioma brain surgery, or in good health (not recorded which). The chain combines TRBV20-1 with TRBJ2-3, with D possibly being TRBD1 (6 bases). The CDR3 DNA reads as TGCAGTGCTTCACGGAGAGGGCCAGGGGCAGATACGCAGTATTTT. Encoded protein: CSASRRGPGADTQYF.